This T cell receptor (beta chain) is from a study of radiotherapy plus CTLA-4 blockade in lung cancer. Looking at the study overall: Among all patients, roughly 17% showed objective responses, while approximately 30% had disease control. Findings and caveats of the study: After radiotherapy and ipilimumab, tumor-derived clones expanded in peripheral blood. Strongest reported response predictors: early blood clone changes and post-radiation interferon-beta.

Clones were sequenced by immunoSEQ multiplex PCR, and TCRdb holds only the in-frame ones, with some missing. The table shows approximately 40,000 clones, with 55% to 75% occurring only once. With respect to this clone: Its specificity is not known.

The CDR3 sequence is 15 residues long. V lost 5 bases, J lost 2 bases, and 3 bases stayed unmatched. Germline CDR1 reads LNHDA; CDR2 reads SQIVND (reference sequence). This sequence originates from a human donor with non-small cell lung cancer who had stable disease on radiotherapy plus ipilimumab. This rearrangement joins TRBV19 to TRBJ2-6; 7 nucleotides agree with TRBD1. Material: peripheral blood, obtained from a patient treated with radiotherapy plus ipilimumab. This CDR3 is CASSVQGPGANVLTF. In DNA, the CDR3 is TGTGCCAGTAGTGTACAGGGGCCTGGGGCCAACGTCCTGACTTTC.